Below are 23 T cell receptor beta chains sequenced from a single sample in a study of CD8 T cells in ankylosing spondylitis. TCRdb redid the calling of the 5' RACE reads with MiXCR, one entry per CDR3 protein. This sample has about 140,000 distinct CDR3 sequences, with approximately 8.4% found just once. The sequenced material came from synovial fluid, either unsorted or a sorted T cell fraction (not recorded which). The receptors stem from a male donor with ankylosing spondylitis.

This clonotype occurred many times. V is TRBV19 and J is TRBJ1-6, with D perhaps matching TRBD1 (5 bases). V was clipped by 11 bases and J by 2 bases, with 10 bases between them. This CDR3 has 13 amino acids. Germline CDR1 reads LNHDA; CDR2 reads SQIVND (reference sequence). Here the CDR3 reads CASGGAYNSPLHF. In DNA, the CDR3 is TGTGCCTCAGGAGGGGCCTATAATTCACCCCTCCACTTT.

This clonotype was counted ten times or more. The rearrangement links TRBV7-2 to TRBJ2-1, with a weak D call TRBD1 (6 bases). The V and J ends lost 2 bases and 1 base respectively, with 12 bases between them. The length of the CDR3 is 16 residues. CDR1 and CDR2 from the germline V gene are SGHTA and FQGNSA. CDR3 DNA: TGTGCCAGCAGCTTATTCGGACAGCGTTCCTACAATGAGCAGTTCTTC. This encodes CASSLFGQRSYNEQFF.

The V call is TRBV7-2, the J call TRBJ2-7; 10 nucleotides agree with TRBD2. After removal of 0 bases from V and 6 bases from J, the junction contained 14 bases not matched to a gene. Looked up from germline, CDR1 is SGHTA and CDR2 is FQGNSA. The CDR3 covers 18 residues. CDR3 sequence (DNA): TGTGCCAGCAGCTTAGCGGTCGTTGCTAGCGGGAGTGAAGGCGAGCAGTACTTC. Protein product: CASSLAVVASGSEGEQYF. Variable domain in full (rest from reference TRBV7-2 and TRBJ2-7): GAGVSQSPSNKVTEKGKDVELRCDPISGHTALYWYRQSLGQGLEFLIYFQGNSAPDKSGLPSDRFSAERTGGSVSTLTIQRTQQEDSAVYLCASSLAVVASGSEGEQYFGPGTRLTVT.

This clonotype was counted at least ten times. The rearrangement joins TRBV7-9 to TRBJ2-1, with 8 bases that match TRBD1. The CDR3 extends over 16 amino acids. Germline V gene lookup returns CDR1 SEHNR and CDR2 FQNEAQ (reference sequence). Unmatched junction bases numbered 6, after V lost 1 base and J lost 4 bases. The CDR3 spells CASSLGTGRNYNEQFF. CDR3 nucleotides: TGTGCCAGCAGCTTAGGGACAGGGAGGAATTACAATGAGCAGTTCTTC. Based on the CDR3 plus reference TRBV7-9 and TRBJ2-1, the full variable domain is DTGVSQNPRHKITKRGQNVTFRCDPISEHNRLYWYRQTLGQGPEFLTYFQNEAQLEKSRLLSDRFSAERPKGSFSTLEIQRTEQGDSAMYLCASSLGTGRNYNEQFFGPGTRLTVL.

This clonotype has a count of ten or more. The CDR3 coding sequence is TGTGCCAGCAGCTTAGCGGGACAGGGGCCCTACGAGCAGTACTTC. Its translation: CASSLAGQGPYEQYF. The chain has TRBV7-2 and TRBJ2-7, with 10 bases matching TRBD1. CDR1 SGHTA and CDR2 FQGNSA come from the germline V gene. The trim removed 0 bases at V and 2 bases at J, leaving 1 base unmatched. The length of the CDR3 is 15 residues. Variable domain in full (rest from reference TRBV7-2 and TRBJ2-7): GAGVSQSPSNKVTEKGKDVELRCDPISGHTALYWYRQSLGQGLEFLIYFQGNSAPDKSGLPSDRFSAERTGGSVSTLTIQRTQQEDSAVYLCASSLAGQGPYEQYFGPGTRLTVT.

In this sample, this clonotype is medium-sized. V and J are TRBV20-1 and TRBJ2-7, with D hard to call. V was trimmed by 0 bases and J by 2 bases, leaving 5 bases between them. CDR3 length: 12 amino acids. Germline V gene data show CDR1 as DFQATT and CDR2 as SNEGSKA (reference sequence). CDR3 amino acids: CSAREQTYEQYF. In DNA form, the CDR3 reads TGCAGTGCTAGAGAGCAGACCTACGAGCAGTACTTC.

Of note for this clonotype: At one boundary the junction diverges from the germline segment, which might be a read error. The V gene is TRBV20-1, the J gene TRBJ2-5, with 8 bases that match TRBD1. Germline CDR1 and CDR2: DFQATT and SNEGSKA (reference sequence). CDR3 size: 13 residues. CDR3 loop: CSASSPGQAFRVF. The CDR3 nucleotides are TGCAGTGCTAGTAGTCCGGGACAGGCCTTTCGGGTCTTC.

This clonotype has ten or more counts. CDR3 protein: CAISESLTGNYGYTF. DNA for the CDR3: TGTGCCATCAGTGAGTCGCTCACAGGGAACTATGGCTACACCTTC. V and J are TRBV10-3 and TRBJ1-2, with D possibly being TRBD1 (6 bases). V gave up 0 bases and J gave up 2 bases, with 10 bases separating them. The CDR3 spans 15 residues. The V gene's germline CDR1 is ENHRY and CDR2 SYGVKD.

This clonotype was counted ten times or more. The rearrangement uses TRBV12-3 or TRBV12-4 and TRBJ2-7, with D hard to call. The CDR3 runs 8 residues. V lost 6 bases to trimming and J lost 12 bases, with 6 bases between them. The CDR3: CASSPGYF. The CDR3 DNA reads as TGTGCCAGCAGCCCGGGGTACTTC.

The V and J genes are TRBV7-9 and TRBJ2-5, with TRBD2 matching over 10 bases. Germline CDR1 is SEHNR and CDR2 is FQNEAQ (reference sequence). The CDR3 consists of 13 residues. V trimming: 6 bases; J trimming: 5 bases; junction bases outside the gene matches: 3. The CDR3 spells CASRTSGAETQYF. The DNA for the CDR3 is TGTGCCAGCAGAACTAGCGGGGCGGAGACCCAGTACTTC.

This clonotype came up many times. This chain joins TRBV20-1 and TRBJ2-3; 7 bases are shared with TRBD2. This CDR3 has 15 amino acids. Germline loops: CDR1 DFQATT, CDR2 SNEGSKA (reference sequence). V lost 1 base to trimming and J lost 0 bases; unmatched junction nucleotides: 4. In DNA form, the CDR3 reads TGCAGTGCTAGAGGACTAGCCCAGAGCACAGATACGCAGTATTTT. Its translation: CSARGLAQSTDTQYF.

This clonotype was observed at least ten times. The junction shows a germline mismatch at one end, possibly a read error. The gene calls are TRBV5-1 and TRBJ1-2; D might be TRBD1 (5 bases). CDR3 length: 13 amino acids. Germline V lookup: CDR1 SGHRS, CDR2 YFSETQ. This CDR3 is CASSSGRNYGYTF. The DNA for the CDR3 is TGTGCCAGCAGTTCGGGACGTAACTATGGCTACACCTTC.

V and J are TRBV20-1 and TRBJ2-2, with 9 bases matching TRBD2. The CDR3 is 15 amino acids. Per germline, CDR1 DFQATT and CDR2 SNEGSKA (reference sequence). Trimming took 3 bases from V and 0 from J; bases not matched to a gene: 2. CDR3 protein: CSASTSGPNTGELFF. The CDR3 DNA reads TGCAGTGCTAGTACTAGCGGGCCGAACACCGGGGAGCTGTTTTTT.

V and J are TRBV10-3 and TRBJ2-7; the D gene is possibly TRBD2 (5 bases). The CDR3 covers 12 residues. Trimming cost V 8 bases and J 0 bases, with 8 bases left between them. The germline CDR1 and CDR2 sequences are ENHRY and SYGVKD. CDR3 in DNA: TGTGCCATCCGAGGGTACTCCTACGAGCAGTACTTC. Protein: CAIRGYSYEQYF.

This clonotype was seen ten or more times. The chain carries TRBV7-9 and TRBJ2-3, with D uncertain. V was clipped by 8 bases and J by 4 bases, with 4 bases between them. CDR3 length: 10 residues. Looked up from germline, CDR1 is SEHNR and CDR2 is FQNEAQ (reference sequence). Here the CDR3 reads CASGADTQYF. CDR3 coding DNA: TGTGCCAGCGGGGCAGATACGCAGTATTTT.

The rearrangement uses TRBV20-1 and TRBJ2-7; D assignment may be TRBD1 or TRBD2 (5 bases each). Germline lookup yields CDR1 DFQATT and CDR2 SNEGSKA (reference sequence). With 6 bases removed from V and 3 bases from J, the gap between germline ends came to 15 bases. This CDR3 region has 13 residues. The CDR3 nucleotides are TGCAGTGCCGAGGGGCGGGCAGGCTACGAGCAGTACTTC. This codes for CSAEGRAGYEQYF.

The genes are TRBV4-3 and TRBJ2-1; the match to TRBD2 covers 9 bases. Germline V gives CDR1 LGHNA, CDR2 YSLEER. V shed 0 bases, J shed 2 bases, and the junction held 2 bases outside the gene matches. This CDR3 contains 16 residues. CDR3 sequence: CASSQEVAGAYNEQFF. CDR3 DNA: TGCGCCAGCAGCCAAGAGGTAGCGGGAGCCTACAATGAGCAGTTCTTC.

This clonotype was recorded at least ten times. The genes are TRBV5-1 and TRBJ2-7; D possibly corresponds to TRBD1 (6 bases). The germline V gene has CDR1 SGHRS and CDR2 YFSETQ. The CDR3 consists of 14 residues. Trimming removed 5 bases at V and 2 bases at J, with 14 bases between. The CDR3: CASSQDSWTYEQYF. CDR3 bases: TGCGCCAGCAGTCAGGACAGTTGGACCTACGAGCAGTACTTC.

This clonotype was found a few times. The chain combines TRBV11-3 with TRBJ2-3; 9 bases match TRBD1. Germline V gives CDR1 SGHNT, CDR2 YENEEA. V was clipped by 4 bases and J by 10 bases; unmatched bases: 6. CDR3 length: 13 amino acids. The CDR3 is CASSSTTGGPQYF. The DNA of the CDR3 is TGTGCCAGCAGCTCAACGACAGGGGGGCCGCAGTATTTT.

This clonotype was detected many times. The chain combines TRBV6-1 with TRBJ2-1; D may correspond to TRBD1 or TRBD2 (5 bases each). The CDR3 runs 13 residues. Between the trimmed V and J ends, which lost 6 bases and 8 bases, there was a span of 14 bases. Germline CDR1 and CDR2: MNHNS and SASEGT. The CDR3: CASRGSGRHEQFF. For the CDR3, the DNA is TGTGCCAGCAGGGGGTCGGGGCGACATGAGCAGTTCTTC.

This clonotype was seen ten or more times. The CDR3 sequence is CASSSPTGTGGDGYTF. For the CDR3, the DNA is TGTGCCAGCAGCTCTCCAACCGGGACAGGGGGCGATGGCTACACCTTC. The chain couples TRBV4-2 to TRBJ1-2; 12 bases are a match to TRBD1. The V gene's germline CDR1 is LGHNA and CDR2 YNFKEQ. The ends lost 5 bases at V and 6 bases at J; junction bases unmatched: 10. There are 16 residues in the CDR3.

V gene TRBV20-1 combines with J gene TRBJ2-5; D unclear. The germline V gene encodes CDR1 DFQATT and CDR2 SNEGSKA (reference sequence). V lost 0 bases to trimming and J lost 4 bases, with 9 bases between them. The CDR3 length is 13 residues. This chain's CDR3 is CSARDWSRETQYF. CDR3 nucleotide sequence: TGCAGTGCTAGAGATTGGAGCCGAGAGACCCAGTACTTC.

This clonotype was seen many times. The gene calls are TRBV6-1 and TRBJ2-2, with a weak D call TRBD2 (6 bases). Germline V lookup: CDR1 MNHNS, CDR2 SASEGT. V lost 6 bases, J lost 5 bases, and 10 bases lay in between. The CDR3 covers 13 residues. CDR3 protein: CASRLGLTGELFF. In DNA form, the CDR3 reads TGTGCCAGCAGACTTGGACTAACCGGGGAGCTGTTTTTT.